What follows is one T cell receptor (beta chain) and its context. The sample has other DNA sequences that encode this CDR3 too. Germline-derived CDR1 and CDR2 are KGHSH and LQKENI. Trimming took 3 bases from V and 3 from J, leaving 2 bases between them. The CDR3 covers 11 residues. Libraries were prepared by immunoSEQ multiplex PCR; TCRdb keeps only in-frame clonotypes and omits some of them. This sample has around 140,000 clones, with 65% to 90% found just once. The record originates from a study of T cell responses to AZD1222 COVID-19 vaccine. The sample in question was peripheral blood, obtained 28 days after the second dose of the MenACWY control vaccine. The sequence was collected from an adult who received the MenACWY meningococcal vaccine as a control. The chain links TRBV18 to TRBJ2-5; no firm D call. The CDR3 here is CASSPKETQYF. CDR3 DNA: TGTGCCAGCTCACCGAAAGAGACCCAGTACTTC.